This T cell receptor beta chain was identified during a study of cytomegalovirus exposure and HLA in healthy donors. About the research overall: Prior work identified around 120 million unique TCR beta sequences in 150 million to 200 million T cells.

On this clone: As yet, its antigen is unknown.

PCR was performed using 60 Vbeta and 13 Jbeta primers. Clones were read by immunoSEQ multiplex PCR, and TCRdb kept only the in-frame ones, dropping some. The sample spans about 120,000 clones; the ten largest clones claim around 4%. Study-wide points: HLA-A and HLA-B allele assignments for most subjects were reportedly predicted accurately using TCR beta sequences. Donor immune exposure was known only as CMV serostatus.

CDR1 and CDR2 (germline): SGHAT, FQNNGV. The CDR3 spans 16 residues. V gave up 7 bases and J gave up 4 bases; unmatched junction bases: 13. The sequenced sample was PBMCs. The chain has TRBV11-2 and TRBJ2-1; 7 bases are shared with TRBD2. The sequence came from a man between 18 and 35 years old in good health and CMV-seronegative. The CDR3 region is CASTRGVGGAYNEQFF. CDR3 sequence (DNA): TGTGCCAGCACCCGGGGAGTGGGAGGGGCGTACAATGAGCAGTTCTTC.